The 31 T cell receptor beta chains given below trace back to one sample, sequenced in a study of CD8+ T cells in alopecia areata. The treatment is: oral pan-JAK inhibitor, 5-10 mg twice daily. RNA extraction was followed by reverse transcription into cDNA, which acted as the sequencing template. Profiling relied on immunoSEQ multiplex PCR, and the TCRdb table lists in-frame clones only, not all of them. Of 100,000 to 120,000 clones detected, 56% appear once; the ten largest clones hold about 3.2%. The sequenced sample was CD4+ T cells sorted from blood, obtained at week 24, from a patient treated with tofacitinib. All receptors derive from a human donor with alopecia areata.

The V call is TRBV7-9, the J call TRBJ2-3; TRBD2 aligns across 11 bases. This CDR3 is built from 14 residues. Germline CDR1 is SEHNR and CDR2 is FQNEAQ (reference sequence). V lost 6 bases and J lost 4; bases outside the gene matches: 3. The CDR3 here is CASSLAGGSDTQYF. CDR3 DNA sequence: TGTGCCAGCAGTCTAGCGGGGGGCTCAGATACGCAGTATTTT.

The chain combines TRBV27 with TRBJ2-5, with TRBD1 identical over 9 bases. The trim removed 4 bases at V and 6 bases at J, leaving 12 bases unmatched. The V gene's germline CDR1 is MNHEY and CDR2 SMNVEV (reference sequence). This CDR3 is 16 amino acids long. The CDR3 protein is CASSSHTGQGTKTQYF. For the CDR3, the DNA is TGTGCCAGCAGTTCACATACGGGACAGGGTACGAAGACCCAGTACTTC.

The chain uses TRBV5-4 and TRBJ2-2, with D unclear. In germline, CDR1 is SGHNT, CDR2 YYREEE (reference sequence). With 7 bases removed from V and 1 base from J, the gap between germline ends came to 17 bases. The CDR3 extends over 16 amino acids. The CDR3 loop is CASASRMPGNTGELFF. In DNA, the CDR3 is TGTGCCAGCGCCTCCAGGATGCCGGGGAACACCGGGGAGCTGTTTTTT.

This chain joins TRBV5-6 and TRBJ2-5; 11 nucleotides match TRBD2. The germline gives CDR1 SGHDT, CDR2 YYEEEE. V dropped 6 bases and J dropped 2; count of bases not matched to a gene: 6. This CDR3 is 15 amino acids long. The CDR3 region has the DNA TGTGCCAGCACCAGGGGACTAGCGGCACAAGAGACCCAGTACTTC. Its translation: CASTRGLAAQETQYF.

Ten or more counts support this clone. The chain carries TRBV5-1 and TRBJ2-5; 7 nucleotides align to TRBD2. The ends lost 0 bases at V and 5 bases at J; junction bases unmatched: 10. CDR3 size: 16 residues. Germline values: CDR1 SGHRS, CDR2 YFSETQ. CDR3 sequence: CASSLGGSGAVETQYF. CDR3 bases: TGCGCCAGCAGCTTGGGGGGAAGCGGGGCCGTGGAGACCCAGTACTTC.

This clone was counted between two and nine times. The junction departs from the called germline gene at one end, perhaps through a read error. The rearrangement joins TRBV4-1 to TRBJ2-7, with 7 bases fitting TRBD2. The CDR3 consists of 15 residues. In germline, CDR1 is MGHRA, CDR2 YSYEKL. CDR3 residues: CASSQVGVGDYKQYF. The DNA for the CDR3 is TGCGCCAGCAGCCAAGTTGGGGTGGGGGACTACAAGCAGTACTTC.

The CDR3 is CATSRDRAGGYTF. CDR3 nucleotide sequence: TGTGCCACCAGCAGGGACAGGGCAGGTGGCTACACCTTC. The chain couples TRBV15 to TRBJ1-2, with TRBD1 matching over 8 bases. Germline lookup yields CDR1 LNHNV and CDR2 YYDKDF (reference sequence). V lost 3 bases to trimming and J lost 7 bases; unmatched junction nucleotides: 4. This CDR3 is built from 13 residues.

This clone appeared once. This chain joins TRBV6-5 and TRBJ2-5; 9 positions agree with TRBD1. After removal of 7 bases from V and 6 bases from J, the junction contained 9 bases not matched to a gene. Germline values: CDR1 MNHEY, CDR2 SVGAGI. This CDR3 is built from 14 residues. The DNA for the CDR3 is TGTGCCAGCACCCCGGGACAGGGCGGACAGACCCAGTACTTC. Translating it yields CASTPGQGGQTQYF.

This chain joins TRBV7-2 and TRBJ2-3; 9 bases map to TRBD2. Germline CDR1 and CDR2: SGHTA and FQGNSA. V lost 2 bases to trimming and J lost 4 bases; unmatched junction nucleotides: 4. This CDR3 has 15 residues. This chain's CDR3 is CASSLRRGGADTQYF. The CDR3 DNA reads as TGTGCCAGCAGCTTACGGCGGGGGGGTGCAGATACGCAGTATTTT.

V gene TRBV5-1 combines with J gene TRBJ2-3, with 9 positions matching TRBD1. The CDR3 sequence is 14 residues long. The J segment lost 4 bases and the V segment lost 0 bases, leaving 0 bases of the junction unmatched. Per the germline V gene, CDR1 is SGHRS and CDR2 is YFSETQ. CDR3 protein: CASSLGTGADTQYF. The CDR3 coding sequence is TGCGCCAGCAGCTTGGGGACAGGGGCAGATACGCAGTATTTT.

This chain uses TRBV29-1 with TRBJ2-3, with 8 bases aligning to TRBD1. CDR3 length: 13 residues. J was trimmed by 3 bases and V by 6 bases; bases with no gene match: 5. Germline V gene sequence: CDR1 SQVTM, CDR2 ANQGSEA. For the CDR3, the DNA is TGCAGCGTGCGACAGGGGAGGACAGATACGCAGTATTTT. Protein product: CSVRQGRTDTQYF.

The chain recombines TRBV4-1 with TRBJ1-3; tentative D call: TRBD1 (6 bases). Germline-derived CDR1 and CDR2 are MGHRA and YSYEKL. V was clipped by 3 bases and J by 0 bases, with 9 bases between them. This CDR3 comprises 15 residues. The CDR3 DNA follows: TGCGCCAGCAGCCACCCGACAGGCTCTGGAAACACCATATATTTT. It translates to CASSHPTGSGNTIYF.

Concerning this clone itself: A much larger clonotype is one base distant, so this may be a read error. Distinct nucleotide sequences in the sample also encode this CDR3. The V and J genes are TRBV7-9 and TRBJ2-7, with unresolved D. V lost 4 bases, J lost 2 bases, and 3 bases lay in between. This CDR3 comprises 11 residues. From germline, CDR1 is SEHNR and CDR2 FQNEAQ (reference sequence). This CDR3 reads CASSSAYEQYF. CDR3 coding DNA: TGTGCCAGCAGCTCAGCCTACGAGCAGTACTTC. Complete variable domain (other parts from reference TRBV7-9 and TRBJ2-7): DTGVSQNPRHKITKRGQNVTFRCDPISEHNRLYWYRQTLGQGPEFLTYFQNEAQLEKSRLLSDRFSAERPKGSFSTLEIQRTEQGDSAMYLCASSSAYEQYFGPGTRLTVT.

This clone has more than one count but fewer than ten. The chain links TRBV5-1 to TRBJ2-5, with unresolved D. This CDR3 comprises 13 residues. CDR1 and CDR2 (germline): SGHRS, YFSETQ. The V and J ends lost 3 bases and 0 bases respectively, with 6 bases between them. The CDR3 region is CASSYRDQETQYF. Written as DNA, the CDR3 is TGCGCCAGCAGCTACCGAGACCAAGAGACCCAGTACTTC.

The J gene is TRBJ2-3, the V gene TRBV7-3; 10 nucleotides match TRBD2. From germline, CDR1 is SGHTA and CDR2 FQGTGA. V shed 4 bases and J 4 bases; nucleotides not matched to a gene: 8. The CDR3 covers 16 residues. CDR3 region: CASSSSGGPEADTQYF. The CDR3 DNA follows: TGTGCCAGCAGCTCTAGCGGGGGCCCCGAAGCAGATACGCAGTATTTT. The full variable domain, completed using reference TRBV7-3 and TRBJ2-3, is GAGVSQTPSNKVTEKGKYVELRCDPISGHTALYWYRQSLGQGPEFLIYFQGTGAADDSGLPNDRFFAVRPEGSVSTLKIQRTERGDSAVYLCASSSSGGPEADTQYFGPGTRLTVL.

Only a few counts were recorded for this clone. This CDR3 is CSARQGGTGELFF. As DNA, the CDR3 is TGCAGCGCCAGACAGGGAGGCACCGGGGAGCTGTTTTTT. The chain has TRBV29-1 and TRBJ2-2; weak D call: TRBD1 (7 bases). This CDR3 has 13 amino acids. Per the germline V gene, CDR1 is SQVTM and CDR2 is ANQGSEA. V was shortened by 7 bases and J by 4 bases, with 13 bases between the two germline ends.

The gene calls are TRBV10-3 and TRBJ1-1; perhaps TRBD1 as D (6 bases). Per germline, CDR1 ENHRY and CDR2 SYGVKD. The CDR3 runs 11 residues. The V gene lost 9 bases and the J gene lost 3 bases, with 8 bases spanning the gap. This CDR3 is CAIRQDTEAFF. Written as DNA, the CDR3 is TGTGCCATAAGACAGGACACTGAAGCTTTCTTT.

V gene TRBV9 combines with J gene TRBJ1-1; D remains ambiguous. The CDR3 runs to 15 residues. Trimming removed 0 bases at V and 1 base at J, with 10 bases between. CDR1 and CDR2 from the germline V gene are SGDLS and YYNGEE. For the CDR3, the DNA is TGTGCCAGCAGCGTAGGTCCCTCCCCGAACACTGAAGCTTTCTTT. Translating it yields CASSVGPSPNTEAFF.

In its sample, this clone was seen a few times. This sequence joins TRBV29-1 and TRBJ2-7; no definite D call. The length of the CDR3 is 13 residues. The V and J ends lost 4 bases and 2 bases respectively, with 12 bases between them. Germline-derived CDR1 and CDR2 are SQVTM and ANQGSEA. The CDR3: CSVGAASAYEQYF. CDR3 DNA: TGCAGCGTTGGGGCAGCTTCTGCCTACGAGCAGTACTTC.

This rearrangement joins TRBV29-1 to TRBJ1-1, with D hard to call. The CDR3 contains 14 residues. The germline V gene has CDR1 SQVTM and CDR2 ANQGSEA. V lost 2 bases to trimming and J lost 0 bases, with 10 bases between them. In DNA, the CDR3 is TGCAGCGTTGAAACGGACGACGTGAACACTGAAGCTTTCTTT. Translating gives CSVETDDVNTEAFF.

There are a few counts of this clone. This chain uses TRBV7-9 with TRBJ2-5; D is uncertain. The CDR3 runs 11 residues. V was clipped by 4 bases and J by 4 bases, with 4 bases between them. CDR1 and CDR2 from the germline V gene are SEHNR and FQNEAQ (reference sequence). CDR3 loop: CASSSTETQYF. As DNA, the CDR3 is TGTGCCAGCAGCTCAACAGAGACCCAGTACTTC.

This sequence joins TRBV5-4 and TRBJ2-5, with a weak D call TRBD1 (6 bases). There are 13 residues in the CDR3. Looked up from germline, CDR1 is SGHNT and CDR2 is YYREEE (reference sequence). V dropped 5 bases and J dropped 2 bases, with 10 bases sitting between them. CDR3 loop: CASSRTAQETQYF. The CDR3 region has the DNA TGTGCCAGCAGTCGGACAGCACAAGAGACCCAGTACTTC.

A few counts support this clone. The DNA of the CDR3 is TGTGCCAGCAGTGGGACAGACCTAGGGACCCAGTACTTC. This gives the protein CASSGTDLGTQYF. The V gene is TRBV2, the J gene TRBJ2-5, with D possibly being TRBD1 (6 bases). Germline CDR1 and CDR2: SNHLY and FYNNEI. CDR3 length: 13 amino acids. With 4 bases removed from V and 7 bases from J, the gap between germline ends came to 13 bases.

This clone was detected only a few times. The chain is built from TRBV5-6 and TRBJ2-7, with a possible D match to TRBD1 (6 bases). Per germline, CDR1 SGHDT and CDR2 YYEEEE. CDR3 length: 13 amino acids. V dropped 4 bases and J dropped 0 bases, with 8 bases sitting between them. CDR3 DNA sequence: TGTGCCAGCAGCCGGGACACCTCCTACGAGCAGTACTTC. This codes for CASSRDTSYEQYF.

The chain combines TRBV2 with TRBJ2-4; the match to TRBD2 covers 7 bases. CDR1 is SNHLY, CDR2 FYNNEI, per germline. This CDR3 comprises 12 residues. The V and J ends lost 8 bases and 5 bases, in that order; junction bases with no gene match: 3. The CDR3 DNA sequence: TGTGCCAGCGGACTAGTCGAAAACATTCAGTACTTC. It yields the protein CASGLVENIQYF.

V usage is TRBV5-1 and J usage is TRBJ1-6; a possible D gene is TRBD1 (5 bases). Trimming pared 5 bases from V and 15 bases from J, leaving 15 bases between. Germline values: CDR1 SGHRS, CDR2 YFSETQ. This CDR3 region has 12 residues. The CDR3 protein is CASRGDGDILHF. The CDR3 DNA reads as TGCGCCAGCAGAGGGGACGGCGATATCCTCCACTTT.

V usage is TRBV10-2 and J usage is TRBJ2-6; the match to TRBD1 covers 12 bases. Unmatched junction bases numbered 6, after V lost 6 bases and J lost 3 bases. There are 17 residues in the CDR3. CDR1 is WSHSY and CDR2 is SAAADI in the germline V gene. CDR3 protein: CASRGRDRGLGANVLTF. The CDR3 region has the DNA TGCGCCAGCAGGGGACGGGACAGGGGGCTTGGGGCCAACGTCCTGACTTTC.

This sequence joins TRBV30 and TRBJ1-1, with 7 bases matching TRBD1. CDR1 is GTSNPN, CDR2 SVGIG, per germline (reference sequence). V dropped 1 base and J dropped 7; count of bases not matched to a gene: 9. The CDR3 length is 14 residues. CDR3 residues: CAWSAKRGLDEAFF. Here the CDR3 DNA reads TGTGCCTGGAGTGCCAAAAGGGGGCTCGATGAAGCTTTCTTT.

V is TRBV4-2 and J is TRBJ2-5; D may be TRBD2 (5 bases). Trimming took off 1 base at V and 5 bases at J, with 14 bases between the two ends. Germline assignment: CDR1 LGHNA and CDR2 YNFKEQ. This CDR3 comprises 15 residues. The CDR3 sequence: CASSQGLGVGETQYF. The CDR3 DNA reads TGTGCCAGCAGCCAAGGACTCGGGGTTGGGGAGACCCAGTACTTC.

The rearrangement links TRBV4-3 to TRBJ2-5, with TRBD2 matching 7 bases. This CDR3 has 12 amino acids. Trimming took 4 bases from V and 10 from J; bases not matched to a gene: 6. Germline lookup yields CDR1 LGHNA and CDR2 YSLEER. The CDR3 region is CASSLGGMDQYF. In DNA form, the CDR3 reads TGCGCCAGCAGCCTCGGGGGGATGGACCAGTACTTC.

This chain links TRBV28 with TRBJ2-1; 8 bases are a match to TRBD2. Germline V gene data show CDR1 as MDHEN and CDR2 as SYDVKM. This CDR3 region has 20 residues. The junction had 15 bases not matched to a gene; V was cut back by 0 bases and J by 2 bases. The CDR3 sequence is CASSLWGSGTIRPAYNEQFF. In DNA, the CDR3 is TGTGCCAGCAGTTTATGGGGTAGCGGGACGATTCGCCCTGCCTACAATGAGCAGTTCTTC.